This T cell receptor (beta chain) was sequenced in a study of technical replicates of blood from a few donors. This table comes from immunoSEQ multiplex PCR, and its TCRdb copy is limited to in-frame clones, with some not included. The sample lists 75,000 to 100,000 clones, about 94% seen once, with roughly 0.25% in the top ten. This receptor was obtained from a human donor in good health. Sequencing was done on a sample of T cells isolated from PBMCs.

The CDR3 DNA sequence: TGTGCCAGCAGCTTAAACAGGGGCCTCTATGGCTACACCTTC. Encoded protein: CASSLNRGLYGYTF. The chain links TRBV7-2 to TRBJ1-2; TRBD1 matches 7 bases. Germline loops: CDR1 SGHTA, CDR2 FQGNSA. The CDR3 is 14 amino acids. The V segment lost 2 bases and the J segment 4 bases; nucleotides outside the gene matches: 4.